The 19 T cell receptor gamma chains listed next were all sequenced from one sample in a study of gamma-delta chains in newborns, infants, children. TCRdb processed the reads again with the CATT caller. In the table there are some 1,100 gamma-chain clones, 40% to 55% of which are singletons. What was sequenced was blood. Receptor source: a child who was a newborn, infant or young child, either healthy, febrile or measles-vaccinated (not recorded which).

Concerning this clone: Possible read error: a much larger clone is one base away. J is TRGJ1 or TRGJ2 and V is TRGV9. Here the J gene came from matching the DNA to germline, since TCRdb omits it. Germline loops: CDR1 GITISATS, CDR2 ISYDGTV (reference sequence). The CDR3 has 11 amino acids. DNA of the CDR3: TGCGCCTTGAGGCCGGGAATTAAGAAACTCTTT. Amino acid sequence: CALRPGIKKLF.

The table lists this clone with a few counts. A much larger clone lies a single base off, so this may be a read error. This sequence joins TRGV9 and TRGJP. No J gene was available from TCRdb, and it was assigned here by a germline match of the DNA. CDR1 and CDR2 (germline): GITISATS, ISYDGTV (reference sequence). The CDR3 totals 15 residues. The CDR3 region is CALWEEESGKKIKVF. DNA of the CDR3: TGTGCCTTGTGGGAGGAAGAGTCGGGCAAAAAAATCAAGGTATTT.

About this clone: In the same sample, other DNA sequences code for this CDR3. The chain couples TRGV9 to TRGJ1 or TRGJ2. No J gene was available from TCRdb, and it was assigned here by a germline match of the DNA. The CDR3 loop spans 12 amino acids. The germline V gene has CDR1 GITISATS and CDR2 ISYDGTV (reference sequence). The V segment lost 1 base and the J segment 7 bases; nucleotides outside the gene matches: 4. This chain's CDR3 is CALWEVYYKKLF. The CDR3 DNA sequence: TGTGCCTTGTGGGAGGTCTACTATAAGAAACTCTTT.

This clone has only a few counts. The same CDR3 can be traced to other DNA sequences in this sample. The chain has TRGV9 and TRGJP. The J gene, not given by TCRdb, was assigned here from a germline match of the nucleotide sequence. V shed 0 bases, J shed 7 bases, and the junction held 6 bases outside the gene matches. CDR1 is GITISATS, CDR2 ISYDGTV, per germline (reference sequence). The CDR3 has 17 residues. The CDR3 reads CALWEVRGELGKKIKVF. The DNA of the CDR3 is TGTGCCTTGTGGGAGGTGCGTGGGGAGTTGGGCAAAAAAATCAAGGTATTT.

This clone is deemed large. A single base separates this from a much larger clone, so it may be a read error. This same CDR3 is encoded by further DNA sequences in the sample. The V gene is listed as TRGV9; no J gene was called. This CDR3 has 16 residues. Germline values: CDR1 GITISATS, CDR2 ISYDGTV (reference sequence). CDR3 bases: TGTGCCTTGTGGGAGGTGCAAGAGTTGGGCAAAAAAATAAAGGTATTT. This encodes CALWEVQELGKKIKVF.

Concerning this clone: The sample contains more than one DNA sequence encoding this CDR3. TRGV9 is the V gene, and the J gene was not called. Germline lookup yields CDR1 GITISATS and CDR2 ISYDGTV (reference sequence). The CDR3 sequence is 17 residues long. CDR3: CALWEAKQELGKKIKVF. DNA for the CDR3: TGTGCCTTGTGGGAGGCAAAGCAAGAGTTGGGCAAAAAAATAAAGGTATTT.

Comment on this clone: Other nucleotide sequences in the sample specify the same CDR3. DNA of the CDR3: TGTGCCTTGTGGGAGGTGCATGGAGAGTTGGGCAAAAAAATCAAGGTATTT. Protein: CALWEVHGELGKKIKVF. The chain combines TRGV9 with TRGJP. TCRdb is silent on the J gene; assignment here came from matching the DNA to germline. V shed 0 bases and J 6 bases; nucleotides not matched to a gene: 5. The CDR3 has 17 amino acids. CDR1 and CDR2 (germline): GITISATS, ISYDGTV (reference sequence).

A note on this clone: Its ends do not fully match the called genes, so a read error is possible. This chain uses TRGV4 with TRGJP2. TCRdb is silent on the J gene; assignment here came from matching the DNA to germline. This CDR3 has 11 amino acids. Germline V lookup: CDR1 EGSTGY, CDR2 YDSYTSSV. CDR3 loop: CATWLYWVKTF. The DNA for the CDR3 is TGTGCCACCTGGCTATATTGGGTCAAGACGTTT.

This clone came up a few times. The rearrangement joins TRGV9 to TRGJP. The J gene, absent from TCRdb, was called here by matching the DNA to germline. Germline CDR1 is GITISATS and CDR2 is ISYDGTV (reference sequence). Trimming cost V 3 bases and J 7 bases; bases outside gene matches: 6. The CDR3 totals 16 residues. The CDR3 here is CALWEYSELGKKIKVF. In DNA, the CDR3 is TGTGCCTTGTGGGAGTACAGCGAGTTGGGCAAAAAAATCAAGGTATTT.

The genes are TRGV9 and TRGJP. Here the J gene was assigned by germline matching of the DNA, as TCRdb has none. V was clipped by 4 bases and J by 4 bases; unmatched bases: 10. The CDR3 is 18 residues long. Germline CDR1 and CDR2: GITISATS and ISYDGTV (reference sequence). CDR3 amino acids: CALWEETAQELGKKIKVF. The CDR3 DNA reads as TGTGCCTTGTGGGAAGAGACCGCTCAAGAGTTGGGCAAAAAAATCAAGGTATTT.

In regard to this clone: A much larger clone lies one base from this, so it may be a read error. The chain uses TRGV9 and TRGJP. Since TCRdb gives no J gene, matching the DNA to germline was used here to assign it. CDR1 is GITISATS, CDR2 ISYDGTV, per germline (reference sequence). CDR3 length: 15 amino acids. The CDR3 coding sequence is TGTGCCTTGTGGGACGGCGAGTTGGGCGAAAAAATCAAGGTATTT. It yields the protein CALWDGELGEKIKVF.

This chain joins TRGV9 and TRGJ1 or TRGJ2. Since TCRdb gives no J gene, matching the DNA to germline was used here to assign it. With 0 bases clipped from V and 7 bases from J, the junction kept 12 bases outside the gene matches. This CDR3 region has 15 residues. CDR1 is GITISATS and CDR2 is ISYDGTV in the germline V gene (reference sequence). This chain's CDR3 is CALWEVRIRRYKKLF. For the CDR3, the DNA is TGTGCCTTGTGGGAGGTGCGGATACGGAGATATAAGAAACTCTTT.

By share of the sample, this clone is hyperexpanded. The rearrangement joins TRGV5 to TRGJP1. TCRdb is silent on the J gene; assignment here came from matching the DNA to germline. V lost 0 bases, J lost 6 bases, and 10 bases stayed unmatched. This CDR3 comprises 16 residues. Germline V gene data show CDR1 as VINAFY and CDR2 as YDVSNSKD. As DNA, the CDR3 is TGTGCCACCTGGGACAGGCGGGGACGGGCTGGTTGGTTCAAGATATTT. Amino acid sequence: CATWDRRGRAGWFKIF.

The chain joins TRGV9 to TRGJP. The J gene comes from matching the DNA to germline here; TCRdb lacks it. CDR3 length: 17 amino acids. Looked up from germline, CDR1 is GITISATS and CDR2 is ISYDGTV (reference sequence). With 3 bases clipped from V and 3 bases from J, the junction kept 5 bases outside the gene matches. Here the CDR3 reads CALWELPQELGKKIKVF. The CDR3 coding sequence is TGTGCCTTGTGGGAGCTACCGCAAGAGTTGGGCAAAAAAATCAAGGTATTT.

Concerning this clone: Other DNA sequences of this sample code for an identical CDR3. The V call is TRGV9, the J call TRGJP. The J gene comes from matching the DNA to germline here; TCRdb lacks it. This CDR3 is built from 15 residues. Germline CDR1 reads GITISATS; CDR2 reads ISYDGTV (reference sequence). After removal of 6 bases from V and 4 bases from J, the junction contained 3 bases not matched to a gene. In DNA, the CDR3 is TGTGCCTTGTGGACCCAAGAGTTGGGCAAAAAAATCAAGGTATTT. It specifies CALWTQELGKKIKVF.

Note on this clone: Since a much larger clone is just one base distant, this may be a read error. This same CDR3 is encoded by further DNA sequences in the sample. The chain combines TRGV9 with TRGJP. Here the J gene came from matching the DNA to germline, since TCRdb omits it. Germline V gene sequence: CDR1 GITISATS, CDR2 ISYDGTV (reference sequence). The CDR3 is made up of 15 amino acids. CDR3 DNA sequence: TGTGCCTTGTGGGACGAAGAGTTGGGCAAAAAGATCAAGGTATTT. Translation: CALWDEELGKKIKVF.

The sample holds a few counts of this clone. CDR3 in DNA: TGTGCCTTGTGGGAGAAGTCGGAGTTGGGCAAAAAAATCAAGGTATTT. Protein sequence: CALWEKSELGKKIKVF. The chain combines TRGV9 with TRGJP. Because TCRdb records no J gene, it was assigned here through a match of the DNA to germline. Germline lookup yields CDR1 GITISATS and CDR2 ISYDGTV (reference sequence). This CDR3 region has 16 residues. The junction had 6 bases not matched to a gene; V was cut back by 3 bases and J by 7 bases.

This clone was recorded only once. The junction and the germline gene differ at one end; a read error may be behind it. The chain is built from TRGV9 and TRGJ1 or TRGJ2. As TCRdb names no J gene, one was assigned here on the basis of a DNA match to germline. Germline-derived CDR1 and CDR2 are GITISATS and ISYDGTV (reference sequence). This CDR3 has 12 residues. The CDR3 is CALWEVFDKKLF. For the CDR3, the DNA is TGTGCCTTATGGGAGGTGTTTGATAAGAAACTCTTT.

CDR3 DNA sequence: TGTGCCTTGTGGGAGAGGAGAGGGCAAGAGTTGGGCAAAAAAATCAAGGTATTT. This encodes CALWERRGQELGKKIKVF. The J gene is TRGJP, the V gene TRGV9. No J segment appears in TCRdb, so it was assigned here by matching the sequence to germline. CDR3 length: 18 residues. The V segment lost 3 bases and the J segment 1 base; nucleotides outside the gene matches: 6. Germline lookup yields CDR1 GITISATS and CDR2 ISYDGTV (reference sequence).